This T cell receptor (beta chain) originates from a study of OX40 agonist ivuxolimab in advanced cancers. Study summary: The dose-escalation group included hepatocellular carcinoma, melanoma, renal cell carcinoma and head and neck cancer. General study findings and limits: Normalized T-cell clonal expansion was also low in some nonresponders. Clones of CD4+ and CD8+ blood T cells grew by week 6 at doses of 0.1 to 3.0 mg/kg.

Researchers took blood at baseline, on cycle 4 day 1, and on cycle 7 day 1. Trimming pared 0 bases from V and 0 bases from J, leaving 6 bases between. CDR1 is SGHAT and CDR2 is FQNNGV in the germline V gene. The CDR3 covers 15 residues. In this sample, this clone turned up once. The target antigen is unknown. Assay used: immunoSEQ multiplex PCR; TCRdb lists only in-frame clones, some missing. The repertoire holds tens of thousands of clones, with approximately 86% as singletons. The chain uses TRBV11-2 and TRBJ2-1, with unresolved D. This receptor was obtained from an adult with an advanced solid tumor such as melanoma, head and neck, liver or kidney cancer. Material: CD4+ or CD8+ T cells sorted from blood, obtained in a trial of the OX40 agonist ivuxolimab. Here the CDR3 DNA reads TGTGCCAGCAGCTTAGAGCGGAGCTCCTACAATGAGCAGTTCTTC. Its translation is CASSLERSSYNEQFF.